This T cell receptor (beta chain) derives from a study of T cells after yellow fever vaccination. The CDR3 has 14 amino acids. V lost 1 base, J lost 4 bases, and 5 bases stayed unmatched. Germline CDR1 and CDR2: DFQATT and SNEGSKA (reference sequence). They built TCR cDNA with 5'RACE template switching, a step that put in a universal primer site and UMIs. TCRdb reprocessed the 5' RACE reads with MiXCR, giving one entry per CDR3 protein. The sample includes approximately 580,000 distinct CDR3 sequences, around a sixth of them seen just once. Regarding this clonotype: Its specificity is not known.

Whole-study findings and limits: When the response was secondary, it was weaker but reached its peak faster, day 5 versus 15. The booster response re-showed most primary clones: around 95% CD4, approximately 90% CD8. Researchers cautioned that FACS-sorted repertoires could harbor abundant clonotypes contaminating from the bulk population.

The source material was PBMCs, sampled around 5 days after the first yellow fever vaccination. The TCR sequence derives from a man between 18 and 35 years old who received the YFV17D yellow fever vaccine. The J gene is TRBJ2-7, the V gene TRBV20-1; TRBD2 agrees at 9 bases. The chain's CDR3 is CSARAPSGVYEQYF. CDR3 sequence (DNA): TGCAGTGCTAGAGCCCCTAGCGGGGTGTACGAGCAGTACTTC.